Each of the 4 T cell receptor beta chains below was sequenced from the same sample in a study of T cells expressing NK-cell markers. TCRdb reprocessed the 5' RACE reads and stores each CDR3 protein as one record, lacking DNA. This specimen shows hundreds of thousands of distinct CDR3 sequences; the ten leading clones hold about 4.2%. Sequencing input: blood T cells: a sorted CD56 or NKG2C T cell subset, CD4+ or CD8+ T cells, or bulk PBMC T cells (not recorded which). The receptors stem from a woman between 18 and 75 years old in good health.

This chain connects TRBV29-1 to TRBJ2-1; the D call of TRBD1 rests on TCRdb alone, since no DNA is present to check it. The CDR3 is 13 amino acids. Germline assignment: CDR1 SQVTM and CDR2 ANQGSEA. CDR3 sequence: CSAGLGSYNEQFF.

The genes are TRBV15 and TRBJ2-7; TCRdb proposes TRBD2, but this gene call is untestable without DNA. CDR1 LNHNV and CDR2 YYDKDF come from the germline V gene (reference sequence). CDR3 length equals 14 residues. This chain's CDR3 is CATSRDEGSYEQYF. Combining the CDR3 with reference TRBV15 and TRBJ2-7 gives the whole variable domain DAMVIQNPRYQVTQFGKPVTLSCSQTLNHNVMYWYQQKSSQAPKLLFHYYDKDFNNEADTPDNFQSRRPNTSFCFLDIRSPGLGDTAMYLCATSRDEGSYEQYFGPGTRLTVT.

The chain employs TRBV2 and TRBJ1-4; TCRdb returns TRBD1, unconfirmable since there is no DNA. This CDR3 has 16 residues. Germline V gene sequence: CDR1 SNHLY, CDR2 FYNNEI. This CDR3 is CASSAPGQRYNEKLFF.

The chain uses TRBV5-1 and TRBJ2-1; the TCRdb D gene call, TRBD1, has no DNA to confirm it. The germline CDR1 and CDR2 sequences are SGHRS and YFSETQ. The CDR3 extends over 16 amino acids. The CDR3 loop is CASSLSAGGLQGEQFF.